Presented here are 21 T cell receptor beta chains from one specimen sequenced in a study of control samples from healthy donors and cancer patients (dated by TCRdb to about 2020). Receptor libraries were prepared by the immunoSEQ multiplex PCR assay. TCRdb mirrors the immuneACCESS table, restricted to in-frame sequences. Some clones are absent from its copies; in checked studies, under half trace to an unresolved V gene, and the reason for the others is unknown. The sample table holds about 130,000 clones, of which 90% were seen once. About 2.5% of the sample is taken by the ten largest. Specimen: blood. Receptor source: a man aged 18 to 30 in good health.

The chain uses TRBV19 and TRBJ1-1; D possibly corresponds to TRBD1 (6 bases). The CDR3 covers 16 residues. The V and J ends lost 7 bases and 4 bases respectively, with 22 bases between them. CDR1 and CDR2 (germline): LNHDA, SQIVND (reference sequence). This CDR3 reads CASMGVAQQGFTEAFF. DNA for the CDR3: TGTGCCAGTATGGGGGTTGCTCAACAGGGCTTCACTGAAGCTTTCTTT.

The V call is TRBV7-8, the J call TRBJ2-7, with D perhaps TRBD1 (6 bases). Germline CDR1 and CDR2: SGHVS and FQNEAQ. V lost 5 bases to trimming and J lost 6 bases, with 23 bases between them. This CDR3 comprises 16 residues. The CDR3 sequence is CASSRQGTPYLAEQYF. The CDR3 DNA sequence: TGTGCCAGCAGCAGGCAGGGGACACCTTACCTTGCCGAGCAGTACTTC.

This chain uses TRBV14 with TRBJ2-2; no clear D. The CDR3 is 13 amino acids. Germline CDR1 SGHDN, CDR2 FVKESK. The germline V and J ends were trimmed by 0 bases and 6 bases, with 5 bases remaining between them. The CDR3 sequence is CASSQDLAGELFF. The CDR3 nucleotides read TGTGCCAGCAGCCAAGATCTCGCCGGGGAGCTGTTTTTT.

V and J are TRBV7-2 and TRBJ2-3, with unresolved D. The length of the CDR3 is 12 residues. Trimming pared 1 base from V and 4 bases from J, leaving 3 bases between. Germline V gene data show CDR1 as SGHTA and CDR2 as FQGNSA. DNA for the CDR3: TGTGCCAGCAGCTTAGTTGCAGATACGCAGTATTTT. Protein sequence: CASSLVADTQYF.

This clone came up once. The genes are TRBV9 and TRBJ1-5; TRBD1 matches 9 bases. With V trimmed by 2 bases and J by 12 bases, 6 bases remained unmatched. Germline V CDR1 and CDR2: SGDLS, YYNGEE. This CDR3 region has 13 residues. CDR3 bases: TGTGCCAGCAGCGTTGGGGACAGGGAGGTCCAGCATTTT. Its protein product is CASSVGDREVQHF.

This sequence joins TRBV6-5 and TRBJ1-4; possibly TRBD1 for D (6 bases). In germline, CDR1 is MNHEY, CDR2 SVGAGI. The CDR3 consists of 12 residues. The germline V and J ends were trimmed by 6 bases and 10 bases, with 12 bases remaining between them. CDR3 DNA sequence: TGTGCCAGCAGATCGGACAGCCGAAAACTGTTTTTT. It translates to CASRSDSRKLFF.

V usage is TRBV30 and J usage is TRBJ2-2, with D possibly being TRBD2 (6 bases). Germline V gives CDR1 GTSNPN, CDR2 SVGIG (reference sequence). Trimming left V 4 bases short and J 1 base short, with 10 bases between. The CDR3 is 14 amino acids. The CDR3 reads CAWTGARNTGELFF. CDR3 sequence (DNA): TGTGCCTGGACGGGAGCCCGGAACACCGGGGAGCTGTTTTTT.

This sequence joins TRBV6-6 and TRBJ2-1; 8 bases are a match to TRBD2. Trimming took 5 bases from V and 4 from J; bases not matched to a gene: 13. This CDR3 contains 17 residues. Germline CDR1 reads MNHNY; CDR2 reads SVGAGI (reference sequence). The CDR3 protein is CASSLLGLAGRYNEQFF. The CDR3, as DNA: TGTGCCAGCAGTCTCTTAGGGCTAGCGGGTCGGTACAATGAGCAGTTCTTC.

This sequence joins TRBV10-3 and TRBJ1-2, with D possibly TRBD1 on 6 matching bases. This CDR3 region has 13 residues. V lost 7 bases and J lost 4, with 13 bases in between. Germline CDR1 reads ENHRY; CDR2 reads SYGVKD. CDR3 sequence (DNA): TGTGCCATCATGGGGGCCGGGGGCTATGGCTACACCTTC. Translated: CAIMGAGGYGYTF.

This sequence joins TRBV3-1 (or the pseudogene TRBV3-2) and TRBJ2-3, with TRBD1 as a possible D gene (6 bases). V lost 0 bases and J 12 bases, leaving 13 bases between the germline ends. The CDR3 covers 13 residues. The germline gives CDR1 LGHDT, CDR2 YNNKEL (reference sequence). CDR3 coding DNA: TGTGCCAGCAGCCAAGAAGATTGGGGGCCCCAGTATTTT. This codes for CASSQEDWGPQYF.

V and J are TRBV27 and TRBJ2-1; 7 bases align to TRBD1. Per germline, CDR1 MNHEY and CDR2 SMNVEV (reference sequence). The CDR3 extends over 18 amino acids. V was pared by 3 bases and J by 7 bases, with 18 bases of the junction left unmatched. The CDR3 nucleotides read TGTGCCAGCAGTTTTTCCGTAGATTTCGGGACAGTGGGGAATGAGCAGTTCTTC. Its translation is CASSFSVDFGTVGNEQFF.

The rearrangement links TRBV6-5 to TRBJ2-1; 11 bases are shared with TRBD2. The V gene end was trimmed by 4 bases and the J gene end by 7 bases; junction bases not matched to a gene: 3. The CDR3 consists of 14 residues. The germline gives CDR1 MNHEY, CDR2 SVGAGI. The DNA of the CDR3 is TGTGCCAGCAGTTTAGCGGGGGGGCAGAATGAGCAGTTCTTC. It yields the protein CASSLAGGQNEQFF.

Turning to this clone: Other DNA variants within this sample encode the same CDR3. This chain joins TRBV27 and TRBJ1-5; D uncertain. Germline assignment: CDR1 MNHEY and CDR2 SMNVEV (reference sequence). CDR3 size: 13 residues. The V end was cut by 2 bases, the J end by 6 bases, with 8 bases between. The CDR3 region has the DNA TGTGCCAGCAGTTTAGGGGTTGGTCAGCCCCAGCATTTT. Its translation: CASSLGVGQPQHF.

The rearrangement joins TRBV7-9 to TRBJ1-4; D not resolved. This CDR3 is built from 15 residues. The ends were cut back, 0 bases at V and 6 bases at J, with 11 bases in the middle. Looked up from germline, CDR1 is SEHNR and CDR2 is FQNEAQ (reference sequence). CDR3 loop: CASSLARGGDEKLFF. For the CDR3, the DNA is TGTGCCAGCAGCTTAGCACGTGGCGGCGATGAAAAACTGTTTTTT.

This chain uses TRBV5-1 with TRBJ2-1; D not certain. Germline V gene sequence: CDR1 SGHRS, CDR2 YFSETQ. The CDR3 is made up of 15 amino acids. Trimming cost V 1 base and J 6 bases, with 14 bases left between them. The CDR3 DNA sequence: TGCGCCAGCAGCTTGTCGCTCAGCTCTCTCAATGAGCAGTTCTTC. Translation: CASSLSLSSLNEQFF.

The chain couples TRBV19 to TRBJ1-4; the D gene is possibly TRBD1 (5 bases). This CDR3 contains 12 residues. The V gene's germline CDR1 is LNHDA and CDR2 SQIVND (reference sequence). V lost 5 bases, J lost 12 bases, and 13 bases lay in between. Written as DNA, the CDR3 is TGTGCCAGTAGTCCAGGGAGGGCAGAACTGTTTTTT. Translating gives CASSPGRAELFF.

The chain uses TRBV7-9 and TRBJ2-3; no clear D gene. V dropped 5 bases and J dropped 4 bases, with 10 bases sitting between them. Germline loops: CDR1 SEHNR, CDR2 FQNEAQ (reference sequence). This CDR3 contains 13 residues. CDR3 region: CASSPGRADTQYF. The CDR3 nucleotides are TGTGCCAGCAGCCCCGGTCGTGCAGATACGCAGTATTTT.

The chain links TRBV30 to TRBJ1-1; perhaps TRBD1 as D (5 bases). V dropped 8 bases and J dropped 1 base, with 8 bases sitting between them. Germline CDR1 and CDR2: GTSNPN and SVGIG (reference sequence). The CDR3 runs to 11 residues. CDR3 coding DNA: TGTGCCCGGGGGGGGAACACTGAAGCTTTCTTT. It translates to CARGGNTEAFF.

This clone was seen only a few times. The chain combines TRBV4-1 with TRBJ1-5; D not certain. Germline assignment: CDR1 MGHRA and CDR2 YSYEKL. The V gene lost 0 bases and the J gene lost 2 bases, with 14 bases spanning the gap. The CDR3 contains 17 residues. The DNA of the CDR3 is TGCGCCAGCAGCCAAGATCAGGCGACCTTGGGCAATCAGCCCCAGCATTTT. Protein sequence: CASSQDQATLGNQPQHF.

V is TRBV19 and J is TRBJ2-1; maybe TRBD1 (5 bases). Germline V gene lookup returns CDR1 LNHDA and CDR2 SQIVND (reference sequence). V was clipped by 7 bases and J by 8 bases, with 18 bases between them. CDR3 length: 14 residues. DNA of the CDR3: TGTGCCAGTACCTTAAGGGGCAGGACGGATGAGCAGTTCTTC. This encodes CASTLRGRTDEQFF.

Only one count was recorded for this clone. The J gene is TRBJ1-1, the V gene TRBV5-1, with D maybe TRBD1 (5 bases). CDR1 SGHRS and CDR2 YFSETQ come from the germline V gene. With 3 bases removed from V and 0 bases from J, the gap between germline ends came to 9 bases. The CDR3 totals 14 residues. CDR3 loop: CASSSGYMNTEAFF. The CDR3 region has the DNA TGCGCCAGCAGCTCAGGGTACATGAACACTGAAGCTTTCTTT.